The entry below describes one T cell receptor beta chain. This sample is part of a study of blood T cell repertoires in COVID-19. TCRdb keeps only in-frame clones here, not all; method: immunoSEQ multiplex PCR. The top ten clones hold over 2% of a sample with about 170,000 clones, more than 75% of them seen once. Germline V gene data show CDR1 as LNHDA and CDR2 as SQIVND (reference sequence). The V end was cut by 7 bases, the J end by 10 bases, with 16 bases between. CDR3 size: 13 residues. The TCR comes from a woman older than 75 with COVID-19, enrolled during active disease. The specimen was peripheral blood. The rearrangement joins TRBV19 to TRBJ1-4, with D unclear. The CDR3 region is CASIGVLGGKLFF. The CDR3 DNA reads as TGTGCCAGTATTGGGGTTCTCGGAGGAAAACTGTTTTTT. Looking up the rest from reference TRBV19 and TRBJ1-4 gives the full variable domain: DGGITQSPKYLFRKEGQNVTLSCEQNLNHDAMYWYRQDPGQGLRLIYYSQIVNDFQKGDIAEGYSVSREKKESFPLTVTSAQKNPTAFYLCASIGVLGGKLFFGSGTQLSVL.